This T cell receptor beta chain is drawn from a study of tumor-infiltrating lymphocytes in primary liver carcinoma. Overall study: Primary liver carcinoma, confirmed by histopathology, was surgically resected. Recorded tumor stage was T1-T3 N0M0, with diameters of about 4.2 to 10 cm.

Looked up from germline, CDR1 is SGHAT and CDR2 is FQNNGV. V was shortened by 0 bases and J by 8 bases, with 17 bases between the two germline ends. This CDR3 has 16 amino acids. Using a constant-region primer together with ProtoScript II reverse transcriptase, TCR beta cDNA was made from 500 ng of total RNA. Three nested multiplex PCR rounds, a slightly modified ARM-PCR, produced the libraries for TCR beta. The two initial PCR rounds, around 11 cycles each, used TRBV1-TRBV30 forward and C-beta reverse primers. TCRdb reprocessed the multiplex PCR reads via MiXCR and lists one record per CDR3 protein. The sample includes about 200,000 distinct CDR3 sequences, roughly 61% of them seen just once. The researchers obtained blood RNA from unsorted whole blood and also extracted germline DNA.

The TCR was taken from a woman between 55 and 75 years old with primary liver carcinoma and hepatitis B virus infection. The chain recombines TRBV11-2 with TRBJ2-1; the D is unclear. The sample taken for sequencing was peripheral blood. For the CDR3, the DNA is TGTGCCAGCAGCTTAGATGTGACGGATGGCGGCGATGAGCAGTTCTTC. Amino acids: CASSLDVTDGGDEQFF.